The 13 T cell receptor beta chains below were found in one sample sequenced in a study of T cell responses to AZD1222 COVID-19 vaccine. TCRdb keeps only in-frame clones here, not all; method: immunoSEQ multiplex PCR. The sample contains about 110,000 clones, about 90% of which appear only once. The source material was peripheral blood, sampled on day 0 of AZD1222 vaccination. Receptors were obtained from an adult in good health.

V gene TRBV7-9 combines with J gene TRBJ2-3, with TRBD1 matching over 7 bases. Looked up from germline, CDR1 is SEHNR and CDR2 is FQNEAQ (reference sequence). V shed 4 bases, J shed 1 base, and the junction held 5 bases outside the gene matches. The CDR3 has 15 amino acids. Here the CDR3 reads CASSSRQGGTDTQYF. The CDR3 DNA reads as TGTGCCAGCAGCTCCAGACAGGGCGGCACAGATACGCAGTATTTT. Using reference TRBV7-9 and TRBJ2-3 for the parts outside the CDR3, the full variable domain is DTGVSQNPRHKITKRGQNVTFRCDPISEHNRLYWYRQTLGQGPEFLTYFQNEAQLEKSRLLSDRFSAERPKGSFSTLEIQRTEQGDSAMYLCASSSRQGGTDTQYFGPGTRLTVL.

This chain links TRBV2 with TRBJ2-5; possible D gene TRBD1, 5 bases. CDR3 length: 17 amino acids. Trimming took 3 bases from V and 6 from J, leaving 23 bases between them. Germline loops: CDR1 SNHLY, CDR2 FYNNEI. The CDR3 DNA sequence: TGTGCCAGCAGTGATCCCCTTATAGGGGATGGCGGAAAGACCCAGTACTTC. Translation gives CASSDPLIGDGGKTQYF.

The chain links TRBV3-1 (or the pseudogene TRBV3-2) to TRBJ2-1; D gene uncertain. Per the germline V gene, CDR1 is LGHDT and CDR2 is YNNKEL (reference sequence). The CDR3 loop spans 17 amino acids. V was clipped by 1 base and J by 2 bases, with 15 bases between them. CDR3 loop: CASSQVPIFPTYNEQFF. The CDR3 DNA follows: TGTGCCAGCAGCCAAGTCCCCATTTTTCCAACCTACAATGAGCAGTTCTTC.

The chain recombines TRBV7-3 with TRBJ1-2; D possibly corresponds to TRBD1 (5 bases). The germline V gene encodes CDR1 SGHTA and CDR2 FQGTGA. V was clipped by 5 bases and J by 2 bases, with 15 bases between them. The CDR3 is 15 residues long. The CDR3, as DNA: TGTGCCAGCAGCCCGCGGGGCGGGCCCAACTATGGCTACACCTTC. It codes for CASSPRGGPNYGYTF.

The V and J genes are TRBV5-1 and TRBJ1-2; D gene ambiguous. The germline V and J ends were trimmed by 5 bases and 3 bases, with 11 bases remaining between them. Germline V gene data show CDR1 as SGHRS and CDR2 as YFSETQ. The CDR3 spans 13 residues. The CDR3 DNA sequence: TGCGCCAGCAGTTTATTCAGTGACTATGGCTACACCTTC. Translation gives CASSLFSDYGYTF.

The genes are TRBV29-1 and TRBJ1-1; D perhaps matches TRBD1 (5 bases). Trimming took 7 bases from V and 1 from J, leaving 10 bases between them. Germline CDR1 SQVTM, CDR2 ANQGSEA. This CDR3 region has 12 residues. CDR3 region: CSGGLGNTEAFF. CDR3 in DNA: TGCAGCGGGGGCCTGGGGAACACTGAAGCTTTCTTT.

The chain uses TRBV7-2 and TRBJ1-5; 7 bases are a match to TRBD1. Germline assignment: CDR1 SGHTA and CDR2 FQGNSA. The CDR3 runs 16 residues. The V and J ends lost 1 base and 6 bases, in that order; junction bases with no gene match: 9. The CDR3 region is CASSLDRGASFQPQHF. CDR3 coding DNA: TGTGCCAGCAGCTTAGACAGGGGCGCGTCGTTTCAGCCCCAGCATTTT.

This chain links TRBV4-1 with TRBJ1-2; 7 bases align to TRBD1. The V and J ends lost 3 bases and 4 bases, in that order; junction bases with no gene match: 8. There are 15 residues in the CDR3. Germline V CDR1 and CDR2: MGHRA, YSYEKL. CDR3 region: CASSQATGLSYGYTF. CDR3 coding DNA: TGCGCCAGCAGCCAGGCGACAGGGTTAAGCTATGGCTACACCTTC.

V usage is TRBV7-8 and J usage is TRBJ2-7; the match to TRBD1 covers 10 bases. Germline-derived CDR1 and CDR2 are SGHVS and FQNEAQ. This CDR3 is 16 amino acids long. V gave up 2 bases and J gave up 2 bases; unmatched junction bases: 6. The CDR3 protein is CASSLNGTGVPYEQYF. For the CDR3, the DNA is TGTGCCAGCAGCTTAAATGGGACAGGGGTTCCCTACGAGCAGTACTTC.

The chain links TRBV5-6 to TRBJ1-2; D remains unclear. From germline, CDR1 is SGHDT and CDR2 YYEEEE. Trimming pared 4 bases from V and 5 bases from J, leaving 12 bases between. The CDR3 totals 13 residues. CDR3 sequence (DNA): TGTGCCAGCAGCCAGGACCGGACTTATGGCTACACCTTC. This codes for CASSQDRTYGYTF.

The chain recombines TRBV4-1 with TRBJ2-7, with TRBD2 matching over 7 bases. The length of the CDR3 is 16 residues. J lost 4 bases, V lost 6 bases, and 15 bases had no gene match. CDR1 and CDR2 from the germline V gene are MGHRA and YSYEKL. For the CDR3, the DNA is TGCGCCAGCAGACACATGCCTCGGGGAGCGGGGTACGAGCAGTACTTC. Its protein is CASRHMPRGAGYEQYF.

The J gene is TRBJ1-4, the V gene TRBV27; possible D gene TRBD1, 6 bases. The V gene lost 6 bases and the J gene lost 8 bases, with 16 bases spanning the gap. The CDR3 contains 14 residues. Germline values: CDR1 MNHEY, CDR2 SMNVEV (reference sequence). The CDR3 DNA sequence: TGTGCCAGCAGCCCTAGGGGGTTACAGGAAAAACTGTTTTTT. It specifies CASSPRGLQEKLFF.

This clone has more than one count but fewer than ten. The chain couples TRBV4-1 to TRBJ2-3; TRBD2 agrees at 10 bases. The CDR3 totals 18 residues. Germline V gives CDR1 MGHRA, CDR2 YSYEKL. V was pared by 4 bases and J by 4 bases, with 14 bases of the junction left unmatched. The CDR3 sequence is CASSPFGKSSGSADTQYF. The CDR3 region has the DNA TGCGCCAGCAGCCCGTTCGGAAAGTCTAGCGGGAGTGCAGATACGCAGTATTTT.